This entry describes one TCR beta chain. Its antigen is still unknown. The data originate from a study of T cell responses to AZD1222 COVID-19 vaccine. Whole-study results and caveats: A mostly white British donor set with more females was recruited, and clonal diversity was possibly underestimated. Spike-specific TCR breadth and depth both grew after two AZD1222 doses. Repertoire collection took place solely once the T cell response had peaked.

The CDR3 extends over 14 amino acids. Germline V CDR1 and CDR2: SGHRS, YFSETQ. V trimming: 2 bases; J trimming: 10 bases; junction bases outside the gene matches: 6. Data came from immunoSEQ multiplex PCR; TCRdb stores just in-frame clones and leaves some out. Here the sample spans some 100,000 clones, 70% to 90% being singletons. This receptor was identified in an adult who received the AZD1222 COVID-19 vaccine. The sample here was peripheral blood, taken 28 days after the second AZD1222 dose. The V call is TRBV5-1, the J call TRBJ2-1; 10 bases align to TRBD2. CDR3 bases: TGCGCCAGCAGCTTTAGCGGGAGGAGGGGAGAGCAGTTCTTC. It yields the protein CASSFSGRRGEQFF.